This T cell receptor (beta chain) was identified during a study of STAT5B mutations in CD4+ large granular lymphocyte leukemia (dated 2022 in TCRdb). The study in broad terms: Among healthy controls, the CDR3 'QG' motif was associated with a particular HLA allele. The TCRbeta repertoires of CD4+ T-cell large granular lymphocyte leukemia patients were compared with the TCRbeta repertoires of healthy blood donors. Flow cytometry on FACSCanto II or FACSVerse showed that the purified fractions were more than 95% pure among lymphocytes. General study outcomes and caveats: TRBV06-family usage was enriched among the top patient clones (8/27) compared with healthy controls (2/35). Each patient's main leukemic clonotypes were private, but less than 30% of these clonotypes showed up at low frequency in the non-leukemic repertoires of other patients. The data were not HLA-matched, and the higher clonality in CD4+ T-LGLL than in CD8+ T-LGLL could be due to the relatively small sample size. Greater clonality appeared to be present in CD4-sorted patient repertoires than in healthy CD4+ repertoires, and the difference was retained after the putative leukemic clones were removed.

Germline trimming: 6 bases from V, 7 bases from J; junction bases outside gene matches: 7. CDR1 and CDR2 were assigned from the germline V gene as SNHLY and FYNNEI. The CDR3 contains 15 residues, cysteine and phenylalanine counted. Only the CDR3 portion is preserved as DNA: 45 bases, with reading frame beginning at the first base. The healthy control group was made up of some 38 blood donors, and the Finnish Red Cross blood service supplied their buffy coats. All TCR-sequenced material derived from peripheral blood: patient blood samples and healthy donor buffy coats. Ficoll-Hypaque gradient centrifugation was used to isolate peripheral blood mononuclear cells. CD4+ cells were magnetically purified from the buffy coats of healthy controls. The Gentra Puregene Cell and Tissue kit was used to extract genomic DNA, and a Qubit 2.0 fluorometer was used to measure the amount of genomic DNA. The immunoSEQ assay at survey resolution was used to sequence TCRbeta rearrangements from genomic DNA. As for how the authors treated the data: In the TCR sequencing data, the lowest productive clonotype frequency that could be detected was 2.59 x 10-5. Analyses included only productive TCRbeta rearrangements, meaning complete and in-frame sequences. Clonality for each sample was calculated as Simpson clonality in the immunoSEQ Analyzer version 3.0. Based on frequency, clones were grouped as very rare, small, medium, large (1-20%) or hyperexpanded (>20%). Generation probabilities were estimated with OLGA 1.2.3, V-gene circos plots were generated with VDJtools, specificities were searched for in VDJdb, and CDR3 motifs were identified with GLIPH. The clones in this table, taken by TCRdb from immuneACCESS, are in-frame only. Not every clone is retained; where verified, under half of the shortfall comes from an unresolved V gene, and the cause of the rest is unknown. V and J calls and clone size are copied from that table; D and trimming were computed from the DNA. Within this sample are over 30,000 clones, with over 60% of them counted one time only. Roughly 7% of the sample is held by the ten biggest clonotypes.

As concerns this clone: Its specific antigen is unknown. It has no much larger one-base neighbor in the sample; base qualities were not kept.

The sequencing sample was made of CD4+ T cells from blood buffy coats. The chain employs TRBV2 and TRBJ1-6; the central 9 bases match TRBD1. The origin of this receptor is a human donor in good health. The DNA reads as follows: TGTGCCAGCAGAGTGGGGACAGGGTCAAATTCACCCCTCCACTTT. This gives the protein CASRVGTGSNSPLHF.